The 7 T cell receptor beta chains presented below share a single source sample, sequenced in a study of blood T cell repertoires in COVID-19. TCRdb's copy holds only in-frame clones and misses some; the assay was immunoSEQ multiplex PCR. The repertoire includes about 220,000 clones, roughly 84% of them detected once, and 3% to 4.5% sits in the top ten. The specimen was peripheral blood. The receptors originated from an elderly woman with acute or convalescent COVID-19.

This clone was recorded a few times. The chain employs TRBV10-3 and TRBJ2-7; maybe TRBD1 (6 bases). The germline CDR1 and CDR2 sequences are ENHRY and SYGVKD. The CDR3 covers 13 residues. V was shortened by 8 bases and J by 3 bases, with 14 bases between the two germline ends. Written as DNA, the CDR3 is TGTGCCATCTCCCTGGGCAGGGGCTACGAGCAGTACTTC. It encodes CAISLGRGYEQYF.

V and J are TRBV3-1 (or the pseudogene TRBV3-2) and TRBJ1-3; D gene ambiguous. This CDR3 comprises 12 residues. Germline lookup yields CDR1 LGHDT and CDR2 YNNKEL (reference sequence). The V and J ends lost 4 bases and 4 bases respectively, with 5 bases between them. CDR3: CASSLRGNTIYF. In DNA form, the CDR3 reads TGTGCCAGCAGCCTGCGAGGAAACACCATATATTTT.

This chain uses TRBV7-2 with TRBJ1-5; tentatively, D is TRBD1 (5 bases). Trimming took off 2 bases at V and 2 bases at J, with 16 bases between the two ends. CDR1 and CDR2 (germline): SGHTA, FQGNSA. The CDR3 has 17 residues. CDR3 sequence reads: CASSLIPWQGGNQPQHF. The CDR3 DNA is TGTGCCAGCAGCTTAATACCCTGGCAGGGTGGCAATCAGCCCCAGCATTTT. Variable domain in full (rest from reference TRBV7-2 and TRBJ1-5): GAGVSQSPSNKVTEKGKDVELRCDPISGHTALYWYRQSLGQGLEFLIYFQGNSAPDKSGLPSDRFSAERTGGSVSTLTIQRTQQEDSAVYLCASSLIPWQGGNQPQHFGDGTRLSIL.

The chain is built from TRBV4-3 and TRBJ1-2; 8 bases align to TRBD1. In germline, CDR1 is LGHNA, CDR2 YSLEER. Unmatched junction bases numbered 4, after V lost 0 bases and J lost 7 bases. The CDR3 loop spans 14 amino acids. Here the CDR3 DNA reads TGCGCCAGCAGCCAAGATAAAGGGACAGGTGGCTACACCTTC. This sequence encodes CASSQDKGTGGYTF.

The chain is built from TRBV18 and TRBJ2-2; the D gene is possibly TRBD2 (6 bases). Germline V gene data show CDR1 as KGHSH and CDR2 as LQKENI. CDR3 length equals 15 residues. Deletions cut 2 bases from V and 5 bases from J, with 12 bases between. The CDR3 sequence is CASSPWDSPTGELFF. The CDR3 region has the DNA TGTGCCAGCTCACCATGGGACTCCCCAACCGGGGAGCTGTTTTTT. Full variable domain (missing parts from reference TRBV18 and TRBJ2-2): NAGVMQNPRHLVRRRGQEARLRCSPMKGHSHVYWYRQLPEEGLKFMVYLQKENIIDESGMPKERFSAEFPKEGPSILRIQQVVRGDSAAYFCASSPWDSPTGELFFGEGSRLTVL.

This chain links TRBV2 with TRBJ1-5; D is unresolved. Germline V gene data show CDR1 as SNHLY and CDR2 as FYNNEI. The germline V and J ends were trimmed by 7 bases and 7 bases, with 14 bases remaining between them. This CDR3 contains 13 residues. The chain's CDR3 is CASNQRVLQPQHF. CDR3 coding DNA: TGTGCCAGCAACCAACGGGTCTTACAGCCCCAGCATTTT.

CDR3 nucleotides: TGTGCCAGCAGCCCACGGGACACTCTCTCTGGAAACACCATATATTTT. It encodes CASSPRDTLSGNTIYF. The chain uses TRBV9 and TRBJ1-3; tentative D call: TRBD1 (6 bases). V was trimmed by 4 bases and J by 0 bases, leaving 14 bases between them. The CDR3 is made up of 16 amino acids. CDR1 and CDR2 from the germline V gene are SGDLS and YYNGEE. Full variable domain (outside the CDR3, taken from reference TRBV9 and TRBJ1-3): DSGVTQTPKHLITATGQRVTLRCSPRSGDLSVYWYQQSLDQGLQFLIQYYNGEERAKGNILERFSAQQFPDLHSELNLSSLELGDSALYFCASSPRDTLSGNTIYFGEGSWLTVV.